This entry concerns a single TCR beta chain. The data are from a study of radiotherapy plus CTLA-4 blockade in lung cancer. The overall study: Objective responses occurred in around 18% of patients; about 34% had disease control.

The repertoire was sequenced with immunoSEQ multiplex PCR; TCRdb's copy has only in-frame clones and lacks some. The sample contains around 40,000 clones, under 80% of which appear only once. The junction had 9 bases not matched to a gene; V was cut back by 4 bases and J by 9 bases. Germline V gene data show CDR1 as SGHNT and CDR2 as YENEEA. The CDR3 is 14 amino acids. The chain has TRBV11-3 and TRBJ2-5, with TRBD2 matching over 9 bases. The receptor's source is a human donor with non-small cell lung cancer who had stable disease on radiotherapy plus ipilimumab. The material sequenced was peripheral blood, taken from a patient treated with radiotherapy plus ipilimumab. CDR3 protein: CASSSGTSFHAQYF. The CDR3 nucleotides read TGTGCCAGCAGCTCCGGGACTAGCTTTCACGCCCAGTACTTC.